One and the same sample provided the 31 T cell receptor beta chains below, sequenced in a study of CDR3 diversity in severe acne. A single record per CDR3 protein comes from TCRdb applying MiXCR to the PCR reads. The table shows 85,000 to 120,000 distinct CDR3 sequences, with roughly half occurring only once. The sample consisted of blood. The receptors derive from a male donor with acne.

The chain uses TRBV3-1 and TRBJ2-3; TRBD2 matches at 8 bases. The CDR3 is 16 residues long. Germline V gives CDR1 LGHDT, CDR2 YNNKEL (reference sequence). The V and J ends lost 1 base and 4 bases, in that order; junction bases with no gene match: 7. CDR3 coding DNA: TGTGCCAGCAGCCAAGGCCGGGGGGGCGGAGCAGATACGCAGTATTTT. This encodes CASSQGRGGGADTQYF.

This clonotype was found many times. The chain uses TRBV7-6 and TRBJ2-2, with TRBD1 as a possible D gene (6 bases). Germline V gene data show CDR1 as SGHVS and CDR2 as FNYEAQ. The V gene lost 1 base and the J gene lost 8 bases, with 14 bases spanning the gap. The CDR3 loop spans 15 amino acids. As DNA, the CDR3 is TGTGCCAGCAGCTTAGGGACCGAAACAGGGGGGGAGCTGTTTTTT. Translation gives CASSLGTETGGELFF.

The chain carries TRBV6-6 and TRBJ2-5; D gene ambiguous. This CDR3 has 14 residues. The V gene's germline CDR1 is MNHNY and CDR2 SVGAGI (reference sequence). The V and J ends lost 7 bases and 5 bases respectively, with 17 bases between them. The CDR3 is CASIRAGRTETQYF. The DNA of the CDR3 is TGTGCCAGCATCAGAGCAGGCAGAACGGAGACCCAGTACTTC.

CDR3 nucleotide sequence: TGTGCCACCAGCAGAGGGGCGGAAGCAGATACGCAGTATTTT. This codes for CATSRGAEADTQYF. The rearrangement links TRBV15 to TRBJ2-3; no reliable D call. Per the germline V gene, CDR1 is LNHNV and CDR2 is YYDKDF (reference sequence). The CDR3 contains 14 residues. With 1 base removed from V and 4 bases from J, the gap between germline ends came to 9 bases.

This clonotype was seen at least ten times. This chain connects TRBV7-9 to TRBJ1-2, with TRBD1 matching 7 bases. Trimming took 0 bases from V and 3 from J; bases not matched to a gene: 4. Germline values: CDR1 SEHNR, CDR2 FQNEAQ (reference sequence). The CDR3 contains 15 residues. The CDR3 is CASSLAQGTDYGYTF. The DNA of the CDR3 is TGTGCCAGCAGCTTAGCGCAAGGGACAGACTATGGCTACACCTTC.

This clonotype was counted only a few times. The DNA for the CDR3 is TGTGCCAGCAGAGGGGACAGGGTGACCTCTGGGGCCAACGTCCTGACTTTC. Its protein is CASRGDRVTSGANVLTF. This sequence joins TRBV7-9 and TRBJ2-6; 9 nucleotides agree with TRBD1. The CDR3 consists of 17 residues. Per germline, CDR1 SEHNR and CDR2 FQNEAQ (reference sequence). Trimming at V came to 6 bases and at J to 0 bases, leaving 6 bases not matched to a gene.

This clonotype was counted many times. The gene calls are TRBV7-9 and TRBJ1-6, with a tentative D call TRBD1 (5 bases). The CDR3 has 14 residues. Germline CDR1 reads SEHNR; CDR2 reads FQNEAQ (reference sequence). Trimming cost V 5 bases and J 7 bases, with 12 bases left between them. The CDR3: CASSQDRTNSPLHF. As DNA, the CDR3 is TGTGCCAGCAGCCAAGACAGAACGAATTCACCCCTCCACTTT.

The chain employs TRBV15 and TRBJ2-3; weak D call: TRBD2 (6 bases). CDR1 and CDR2 from the germline V gene are LNHNV and YYDKDF (reference sequence). Trimming removed 4 bases from V and 2 bases from J, with 19 bases in between. The CDR3 is made up of 17 amino acids. This CDR3 reads CATSTPLEVAVTDTQYF. In DNA form, the CDR3 reads TGTGCCACCAGCACCCCCCTTGAGGTAGCGGTCACAGATACGCAGTATTTT.

The V call is TRBV27, the J call TRBJ1-1; D is possibly TRBD1 (5 bases). This CDR3 comprises 13 residues. V lost 2 bases, J lost 5 bases, and 9 bases lay in between. In germline, CDR1 is MNHEY, CDR2 SMNVEV (reference sequence). The CDR3 nucleotides are TGTGCCAGCAGTTTACAGGGATTAACTGAAGCTTTCTTT. This translates into CASSLQGLTEAFF.

The V gene is TRBV7-3, the J gene TRBJ2-7; possibly TRBD1 or TRBD2 for D (6 bases each). This CDR3 comprises 15 residues. The germline CDR1 and CDR2 sequences are SGHTA and FQGTGA. The V end was cut by 1 base, the J end by 2 bases, with 12 bases between. The CDR3 sequence is CASSLKEGVAYEQYF. The CDR3 DNA reads as TGTGCCAGCAGCTTAAAGGAGGGGGTGGCCTACGAGCAGTACTTC.

This clonotype was counted between two and nine times. J is TRBJ2-6 and V is TRBV6-1, with TRBD1 identical over 9 bases. Germline lookup yields CDR1 MNHNS and CDR2 SASEGT. The CDR3 totals 18 residues. V trimming: 7 bases; J trimming: 0 bases; junction bases outside the gene matches: 10. CDR3 nucleotides: TGTGCCAGCACCCTCCGGGGGACAGGGAGCTCTGGGGCCAACGTCCTGACTTTC. It yields the protein CASTLRGTGSSGANVLTF.

This clonotype was counted only a few times. The genes are TRBV5-1 and TRBJ2-2; D unclear. Per the germline V gene, CDR1 is SGHRS and CDR2 is YFSETQ. Trimming took 4 bases from V and 8 from J, leaving 9 bases between them. This CDR3 region has 12 residues. DNA for the CDR3: TGCGCCAGCAGCGAGGTACCGGGGGAGCTGTTTTTT. Translated: CASSEVPGELFF.

This clonotype showed up many times. The chain carries TRBV20-1 and TRBJ1-5; D not certain. The CDR3 covers 15 residues. Trimming left V 3 bases short and J 2 bases short, with 14 bases between. CDR1 is DFQATT, CDR2 SNEGSKA, per germline (reference sequence). CDR3 region: CSARGSRGGNQPQHF. CDR3 DNA: TGCAGTGCTAGGGGATCCAGAGGCGGCAATCAGCCCCAGCATTTT.

The chain couples TRBV2 to TRBJ2-1, with D perhaps TRBD1 or TRBD2 (6 bases each). Trimming took 8 bases from V and 10 from J, leaving 18 bases between them. This CDR3 has 13 residues. The germline gives CDR1 SNHLY, CDR2 FYNNEI. The CDR3 region has the DNA TGTGCCAGCCTAAGGGGGGATGCATTAGAGCAGTTCTTC. Translated: CASLRGDALEQFF. Together with reference TRBV2 and TRBJ2-1, the CDR3 gives the full variable domain: EPEVTQTPSHQVTQMGQEVILRCVPISNHLYFYWYRQILGQKVEFLVSFYNNEISEKSEIFDDQFSVERPDGSNFTLKIRSTKLEDSAMYFCASLRGDALEQFFGPGTRLTVL.

This clonotype appeared a few times. The chain employs TRBV6-5 and TRBJ2-7, with D possibly matching TRBD1 (6 bases). V dropped 1 base and J dropped 5 bases, with 15 bases sitting between them. Germline V lookup: CDR1 MNHEY, CDR2 SVGAGI. The CDR3 has 15 amino acids. CDR3: CASSYLRTAFNEQYF. The CDR3 nucleotides read TGTGCCAGCAGTTACTTACGGACAGCCTTCAACGAGCAGTACTTC.

Many counts were recorded for this clonotype. The V gene is TRBV6-2 or TRBV6-3, the J gene TRBJ2-2, with TRBD1 matching over 9 bases. J lost 7 bases, V lost 7 bases, and 10 bases had no gene match. The CDR3 sequence is 15 residues long. The V gene's germline CDR1 is MNHEY and CDR2 SVGEGT. CDR3 DNA: TGTGCCAGCACTCCGGGACAGGGTGAGGTCGGGGAGCTGTTTTTT. This encodes CASTPGQGEVGELFF.

The CDR3 DNA reads TGTGCCAGCAGTCCTCCCGACAGGGGCGTCGGAGAGACCCAGTACTTC. Translation: CASSPPDRGVGETQYF. The gene calls are TRBV27 and TRBJ2-5, with 8 bases identical to TRBD1. The junction had 12 bases not matched to a gene; V was cut back by 5 bases and J by 4 bases. The CDR3 has 16 residues. Germline CDR1 and CDR2: MNHEY and SMNVEV (reference sequence).

The chain recombines TRBV20-1 with TRBJ2-7; 8 bases map to TRBD2. This CDR3 has 18 residues. The J segment lost 0 bases and the V segment lost 3 bases, leaving 16 bases of the junction unmatched. Germline lookup yields CDR1 DFQATT and CDR2 SNEGSKA (reference sequence). For the CDR3, the DNA is TGCAGTGCTAGGACCGCCGGGACTAGTGGCGGGGACTCCTACGAGCAGTACTTC. This sequence encodes CSARTAGTSGGDSYEQYF.

Comment on this clonotype: The junction differs from germline at one of its ends, possibly a read error. This chain connects TRBV29-1 to TRBJ1-5, with 8 bases matching TRBD1. The germline gives CDR1 SQVTM, CDR2 ANQGSEA. This CDR3 has 14 amino acids. The CDR3 sequence is CSVRTGSSDQPQHF. The CDR3 region has the DNA TGCAGCGTCAGGACAGGGAGTAGCGATCAGCCCCAGCATTTT.

This chain uses TRBV25-1 with TRBJ2-6, with no clear D. Trimming took off 8 bases at V and 0 bases at J, with 5 bases between the two ends. The germline CDR1 and CDR2 sequences are MGHDK and SYGVNS. The CDR3 is 13 amino acids. The CDR3 nucleotides are TGTGCCAGCGATCACTCTGGGGCCAACGTCCTGACTTTC. It yields the protein CASDHSGANVLTF.

Many counts were recorded for this clonotype. The rearrangement links TRBV20-1 to TRBJ2-5; D possibly corresponds to TRBD1 (6 bases). V lost 1 base and J lost 4, with 22 bases in between. The CDR3 runs 17 residues. The germline V gene has CDR1 DFQATT and CDR2 SNEGSKA (reference sequence). For the CDR3, the DNA is TGCAGTGCTAGAGGTACTATGGGACAAACACGGGGAGAGACCCAGTACTTC. It specifies CSARGTMGQTRGETQYF.

The J gene is TRBJ1-5, the V gene TRBV12-3 or TRBV12-4; TRBD1 might be the D (5 bases). The CDR3 extends over 15 amino acids. V lost 3 bases and J lost 2, with 11 bases in between. The CDR3 DNA is TGTGCCAGCAGTTTGGCCTCGGGGGGCAATCAGCCCCAGCATTTT. It specifies CASSLASGGNQPQHF.

This rearrangement joins TRBV6-1 to TRBJ2-7; D is perhaps TRBD2 (6 bases). Germline CDR1 and CDR2: MNHNS and SASEGT. Trimming removed 10 bases at V and 9 bases at J, with 13 bases between. The CDR3 length is 10 residues. The CDR3 region has the DNA TGTGCCACCAGGTGGAGGGGGCAGTACTTC. Translated, it gives CATRWRGQYF.

The rearrangement links TRBV20-1 to TRBJ2-7; tentative D call: TRBD2 (6 bases). Trimming shortened V by 2 bases and J by 0 bases, and 8 bases separated the two germline ends. The CDR3 sequence is 13 residues long. From germline, CDR1 is DFQATT and CDR2 SNEGSKA (reference sequence). CDR3 loop: CSARPGLSYEQYF. CDR3 DNA sequence: TGCAGTGCTAGACCGGGACTCTCCTACGAGCAGTACTTC.

This clonotype was found many times. V and J are TRBV6-2 or TRBV6-3 and TRBJ1-2, with D tentatively TRBD1 (6 bases). This CDR3 spans 12 amino acids. Trimming pared 7 bases from V and 8 bases from J, leaving 14 bases between. CDR1 MNHEY and CDR2 SVGEGT come from the germline V gene. The CDR3 DNA reads TGTGCCAGCATGGATCAGACAGGCGGCTACACCTTC. Its protein is CASMDQTGGYTF.

This clonotype was detected many times. This chain joins TRBV28 and TRBJ2-1; 8 bases are shared with TRBD2. The CDR3 contains 21 residues. Per germline, CDR1 MDHEN and CDR2 SYDVKM. With 2 bases clipped from V and 0 bases from J, the junction kept 18 bases outside the gene matches. CDR3 sequence reads: CASSLPPGLEPLSSSYNEQFF. The CDR3 DNA is TGTGCCAGCAGTTTACCCCCGGGACTAGAGCCCCTTTCAAGCTCCTACAATGAGCAGTTCTTC. Full variable domain (remainder filled in from reference TRBV28 and TRBJ2-1): DVKVTQSSRYLVKRTGEKVFLECVQDMDHENMFWYRQDPGLGLRLIYFSYDVKMKEKGDIPEGYSVSREKKERFSLILESASTNQTSMYLCASSLPPGLEPLSSSYNEQFFGPGTRLTVL.

This sequence joins TRBV12-3 or TRBV12-4 and TRBJ2-7; 10 bases match TRBD2. The CDR3 covers 14 residues. With 3 bases clipped from V and 7 bases from J, the junction kept 6 bases outside the gene matches. CDR3 in DNA: TGTGCCAGCAGTTTTAAAGCGGGAGGGGGGGAGCAGTACTTC. Amino acids: CASSFKAGGGEQYF.

This clonotype was counted between two and nine times. The rearrangement links TRBV11-1 to TRBJ2-5, with 7 positions matching TRBD1. The CDR3 runs to 15 residues. Losses at the gene ends were 5 bases for V and 5 bases for J; bases not matched to a gene: 11. Germline V gives CDR1 SGHAT, CDR2 FQDESV (reference sequence). In DNA form, the CDR3 reads TGTGCCAGCAGCCCCGAGGGGACCAGGGGGGAGACCCAGTACTTC. This codes for CASSPEGTRGETQYF. Full variable domain (rest looked up from reference TRBV11-1 and TRBJ2-5): EAEVAQSPRYKITEKSQAVAFWCDPISGHATLYWYRQILGQGPELLVQFQDESVVDDSQLPKDRFSAERLKGVDSTLKIQPAELGDSAMYLCASSPEGTRGETQYFGPGTRLLVL.

This chain uses TRBV5-6 with TRBJ2-7, with 7 bases lining up with TRBD1. CDR3 size: 15 residues. Per the germline V gene, CDR1 is SGHDT and CDR2 is YYEEEE. The V gene end was trimmed by 3 bases and the J gene end by 1 base; junction bases not matched to a gene: 7. DNA for the CDR3: TGTGCCAGCAGCTACCCAAGGGACAGATCCTACGAGCAGTACTTC. Its translation is CASSYPRDRSYEQYF.

CDR3 in DNA: TGTGCCAGCAGCTCAGTGGGGGGACAAGAGACCCAGTACTTC. Amino acids: CASSSVGGQETQYF. This chain uses TRBV7-3 with TRBJ2-5; possibly TRBD2 for D (6 bases). The CDR3 has 14 amino acids. V lost 4 bases and J 2 bases, leaving 11 bases between the germline ends. CDR1 and CDR2 (germline): SGHTA, FQGTGA.

There are many counts of this clonotype. This chain uses TRBV6-4 with TRBJ2-2; no firm D call. This CDR3 is built from 14 residues. Deletions cut 0 bases from V and 3 bases from J, with 5 bases between. The V gene's germline CDR1 is MRHNA and CDR2 SNTAGT. For the CDR3, the DNA is TGTGCCAGCAGTGACTCGCTGGACACCGGGGAGCTGTTTTTT. Encoded protein: CASSDSLDTGELFF.